This paragraph reports one TCR beta chain. As yet, its antigen is unknown. This entry is derived from a study of identical twins. Study-level findings and limits: Invariant T cells like MAIT and iNKT could partly confound the zero-insertion analyses.

Each CDR3 protein gets one entry after TCRdb re-called the 5' RACE reads with MiXCR. In the table there are 430,000 or so distinct CDR3 sequences, approximately 25% of which are singletons. With V trimmed by 4 bases and J by 1 base, 10 bases remained unmatched. Germline values: CDR1 SGHRS, CDR2 YFSETQ. The CDR3 covers 18 residues. These data were also filed under a second study, of T cells expressing NK-cell markers. That investigation notes: CD3+CD56+NKG2C+, CD3+CD56+NKG2C- and CD3+CD56-NKG2C+ T cells, once sorted, supplied the TCR beta repertoires.

This sequence originates from a woman aged 18-30 years in good health. The chain is built from TRBV5-1 and TRBJ2-6, with 8 nucleotides matching TRBD2. Sequences were obtained from CD4+ T cells sorted from blood. In DNA form, the CDR3 reads TGCGCCAGCAGCGGAAGAGCGGGAGAAGGGTCTGGGGCCAACGTCCTGACTTTC. Its protein product is CASSGRAGEGSGANVLTF.